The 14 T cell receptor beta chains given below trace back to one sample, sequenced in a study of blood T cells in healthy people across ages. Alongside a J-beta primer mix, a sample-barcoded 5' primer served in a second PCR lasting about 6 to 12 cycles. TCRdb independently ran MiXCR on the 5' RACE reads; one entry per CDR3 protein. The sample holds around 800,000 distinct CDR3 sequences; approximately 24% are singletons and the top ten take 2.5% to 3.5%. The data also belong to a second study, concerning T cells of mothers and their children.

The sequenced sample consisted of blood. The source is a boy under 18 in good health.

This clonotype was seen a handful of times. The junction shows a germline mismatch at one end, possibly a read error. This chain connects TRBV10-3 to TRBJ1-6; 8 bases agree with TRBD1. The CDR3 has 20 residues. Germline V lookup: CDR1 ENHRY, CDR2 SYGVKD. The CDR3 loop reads CTISESFGRGPTSYNSPLHF. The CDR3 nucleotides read TGTACCATCAGTGAGTCATTTGGCAGGGGGCCTACCTCCTATAATTCACCCCTCCACTTT.

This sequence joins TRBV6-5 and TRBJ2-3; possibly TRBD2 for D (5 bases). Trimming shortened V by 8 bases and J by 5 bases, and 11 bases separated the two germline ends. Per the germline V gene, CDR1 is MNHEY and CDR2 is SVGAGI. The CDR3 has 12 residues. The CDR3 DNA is TGTGCCAGCTCAGGCGCGGGAGATACGCAGTATTTT. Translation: CASSGAGDTQYF.

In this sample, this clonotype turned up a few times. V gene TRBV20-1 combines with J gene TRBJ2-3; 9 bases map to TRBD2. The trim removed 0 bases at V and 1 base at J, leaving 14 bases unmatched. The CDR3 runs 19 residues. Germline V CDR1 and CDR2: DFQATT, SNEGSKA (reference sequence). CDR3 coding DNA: TGCAGTGCTAGAGATCTGGGGGCGTGGGTAGCGGGAGGCACAGATACGCAGTATTTT. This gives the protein CSARDLGAWVAGGTDTQYF.

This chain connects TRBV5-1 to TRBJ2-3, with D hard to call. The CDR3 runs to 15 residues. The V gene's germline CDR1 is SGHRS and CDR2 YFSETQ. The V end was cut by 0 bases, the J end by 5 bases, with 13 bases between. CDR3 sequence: CASSLGLQPQDTQYF. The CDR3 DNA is TGCGCCAGCAGCTTGGGTCTCCAGCCTCAAGATACGCAGTATTTT. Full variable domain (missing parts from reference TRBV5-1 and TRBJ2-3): KAGVTQTPRYLIKTRGQQVTLSCSPISGHRSVSWYQQTPGQGLQFLFEYFSETQRNKGNFPGRFSGRQFSNSRSEMNVSTLELGDSALYLCASSLGLQPQDTQYFGPGTRLTVL.

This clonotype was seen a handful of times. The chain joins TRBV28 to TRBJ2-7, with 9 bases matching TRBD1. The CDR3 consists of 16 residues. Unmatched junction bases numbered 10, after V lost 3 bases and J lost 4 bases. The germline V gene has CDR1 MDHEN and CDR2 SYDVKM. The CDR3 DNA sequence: TGTGCCAGCAGTTTCTTAGCGACAGGGGGAACTTACGAGCAGTACTTC. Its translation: CASSFLATGGTYEQYF.

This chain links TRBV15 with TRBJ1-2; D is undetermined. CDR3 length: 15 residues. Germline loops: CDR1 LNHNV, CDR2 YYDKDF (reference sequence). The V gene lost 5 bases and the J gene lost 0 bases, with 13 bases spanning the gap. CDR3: CATSGVAGSNYGYTF. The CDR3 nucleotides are TGTGCCACCAGCGGGGTGGCCGGATCTAACTATGGCTACACCTTC. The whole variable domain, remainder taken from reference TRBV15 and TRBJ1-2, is DAMVIQNPRYQVTQFGKPVTLSCSQTLNHNVMYWYQQKSSQAPKLLFHYYDKDFNNEADTPDNFQSRRPNTSFCFLDIRSPGLGDTAMYLCATSGVAGSNYGYTFGSGTRLTVV.

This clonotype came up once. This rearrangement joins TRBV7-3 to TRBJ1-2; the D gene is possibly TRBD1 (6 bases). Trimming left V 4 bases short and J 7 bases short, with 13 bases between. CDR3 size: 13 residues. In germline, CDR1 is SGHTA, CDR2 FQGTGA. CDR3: CASSSLPGAGYTF. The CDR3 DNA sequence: TGTGCCAGCAGCTCCCTACCGGGGGCTGGCTACACCTTC.

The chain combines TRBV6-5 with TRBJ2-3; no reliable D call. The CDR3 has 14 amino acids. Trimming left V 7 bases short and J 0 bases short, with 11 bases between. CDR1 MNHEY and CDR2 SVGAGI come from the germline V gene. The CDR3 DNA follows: TGTGCCAGCATCACGGAAACTAGCACAGATACGCAGTATTTT. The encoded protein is CASITETSTDTQYF.

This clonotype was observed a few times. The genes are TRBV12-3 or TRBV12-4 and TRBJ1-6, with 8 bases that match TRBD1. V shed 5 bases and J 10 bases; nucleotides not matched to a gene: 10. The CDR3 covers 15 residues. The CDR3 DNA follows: TGTGCCAGCAGTCCCAGACAGGGGATGGAATCACCCCTCCACTTT. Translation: CASSPRQGMESPLHF.

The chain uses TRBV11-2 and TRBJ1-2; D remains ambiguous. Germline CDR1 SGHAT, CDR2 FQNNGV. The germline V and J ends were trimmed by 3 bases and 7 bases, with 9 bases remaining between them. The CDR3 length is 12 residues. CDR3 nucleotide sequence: TGTGCCAGCAGCTTTCCGCCCCGTGGCTACACCTTC. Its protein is CASSFPPRGYTF.

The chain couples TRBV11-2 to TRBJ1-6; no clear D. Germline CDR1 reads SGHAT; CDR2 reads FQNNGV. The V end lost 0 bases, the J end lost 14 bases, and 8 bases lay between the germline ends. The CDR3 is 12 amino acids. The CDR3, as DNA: TGTGCCAGCAGCTTAGAGGGTTCGGCCCTCCACTTT. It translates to CASSLEGSALHF.

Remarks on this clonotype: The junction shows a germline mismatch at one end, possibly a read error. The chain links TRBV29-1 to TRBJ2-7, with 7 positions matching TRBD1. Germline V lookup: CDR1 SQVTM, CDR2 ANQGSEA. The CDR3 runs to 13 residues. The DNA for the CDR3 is TGCAGCGGGAGACAGGGTGCCCCCTACGAGCAGCACTTC. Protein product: CSGRQGAPYEQHF.

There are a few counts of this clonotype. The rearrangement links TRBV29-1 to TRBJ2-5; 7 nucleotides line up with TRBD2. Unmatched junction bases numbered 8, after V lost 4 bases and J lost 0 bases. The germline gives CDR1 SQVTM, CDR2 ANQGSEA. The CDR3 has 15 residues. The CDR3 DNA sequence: TGCAGCGTTGGCCCGGGGAGGGGCGACCAAGAGACCCAGTACTTC. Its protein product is CSVGPGRGDQETQYF.

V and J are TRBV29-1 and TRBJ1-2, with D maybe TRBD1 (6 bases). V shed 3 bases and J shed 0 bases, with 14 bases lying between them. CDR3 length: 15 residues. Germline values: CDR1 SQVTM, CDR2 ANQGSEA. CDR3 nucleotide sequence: TGCAGCGTTGAGGAGGGGGTAAAGGCTAACTATGGCTACACCTTC. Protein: CSVEEGVKANYGYTF.